The following is a TCR beta chain sequence with its context. Its specificity is not known. This sample was taken from a study of shared clonotypes between healthy human individuals. Study-wide results and caveats: It was observed that 5% to 6% of naive CD4 clonotypes were shared across several donors.

The CD4+ fraction was divided into a CD45RA+ naive subset and a CD45RA-negative memory subset. Trimming removed 11 bases from V and 3 bases from J; junction bases left unmatched: 12. The CDR3 extends over 15 amino acids. Measured with immunoSEQ multiplex PCR; TCRdb has only the in-frame clones, and not every one. The sample consists of about 670,000 clones, 72% of them appearing once. The chain recombines TRBV23-1 with TRBJ2-5; 10 bases align to TRBD1. TRBV23-1 is an ORF for which the function is uncertain. What was sequenced was memory CD4+ T cells sorted from blood. Specified subset: CD45RA-negative fraction. This TCR came from a woman aged 25 to 39 in good health. The CDR3 DNA reads TGCGCCGGCCCGAAACCCGGGACAGGGGAAGAGACCCAGTACTTC. Its translation: CAGPKPGTGEETQYF.